Below are 12 T cell receptor delta chains sequenced from a single sample in a study of γδ T cells in repeated Plasmodium falciparum infection. Vgamma9/Vdelta2+ and Vdelta2-negative gammadelta T cells were flow-sorted from PBMC for bulk sequencing. TCRdb redid clone calling on the multiplex PCR reads using CATT. The sample has 85,000 to 95,000 delta-chain clones; over 1.3% are singletons. Sequenced input: gamma-delta T cells from blood. The receptors derive from a pool of human donors (malaria-infected and uninfected, not separated).

This clone was recorded a few times. TCRdb's entry gives the protein of a much larger clone, which mismatches this DNA's translation at residue 18, likely from a read error; the protein reported here is translated from the DNA. V usage is TRDV1 and J usage is TRDJ1, with D perhaps being TRDD2 or TRDD3 (6 bases each). Germline CDR1 reads TSWWSYY; CDR2 reads QGS. This CDR3 has 27 residues. V lost 0 bases and J 0 bases, leaving 44 bases between the germline ends. Written as DNA, the CDR3 is TGTGCTCTTGGGGAACTTTGGGCCTTTCGATGGCCTTCCCTGGGGCCTAATAGGGGTTTTTACACCGATAAACTCATCTTT. Protein sequence: CALGELWAFRWPSLGPNRGFYTDKLIF.

As concerns this clone: The protein in TCRdb stems from a much larger clone and differs at residue 8 from this DNA's translation, likely a read error; here the protein is translated from the DNA. The chain links TRDV2 to TRDJ1; D is uncertain. Because TCRdb records no J gene, it was assigned here through a match of the DNA to germline. V was clipped by 0 bases and J by 0 bases, with 16 bases between them. The CDR3 has 17 amino acids. The germline gives CDR1 GEAIGNYY, CDR2 EKD. The CDR3 nucleotides are TGTGCCTGTGACACCGTGGGACGGCCAGACCACACCGATAAACTCATCTTT. This codes for CACDTVGRPDHTDKLIF.

With regard to this clone: This sequence is one base from a far larger clone and is likely a read error. Distinct nucleotide sequences in the sample also encode this CDR3. The chain is built from TRDV3 and TRDJ1; the D is unclear. Germline CDR1 reads TVYSNPD; CDR2 reads GDNSRS (reference sequence). The CDR3 has 11 amino acids. The V and J ends lost 2 bases and 11 bases respectively, with 15 bases between them. This chain's CDR3 is CAFSSRGFLIF. DNA for the CDR3: TGTGCCTTTTCCTCGAGGGGTTTCCTCATCTTT.

At least ten counts were recorded for this clone. The protein recorded in TCRdb matches a much larger clone and deviates from this DNA's translation at residue 5, suggesting a read error; the protein here is obtained by translating the DNA. The CDR3 coding sequence is TGTGCTCTTGGGGGAGAACTGGGGCTTAGGGCCACCGATAAACTCATCTTT. Translating gives CALGGELGLRATDKLIF. This chain links TRDV1 with TRDJ1; 7 nucleotides line up with TRDD3. CDR3 length equals 17 residues. V gave up 4 bases and J gave up 1 base; unmatched junction bases: 12. CDR1 and CDR2 (germline): TSWWSYY, QGS.

This clone was recorded at least ten times. A far larger clone is one nucleotide away, so this likely arose from a read error. This specimen includes other DNA sequences encoding the same CDR3. This chain joins TRDV1 and TRDJ1; 8 positions agree with TRDD3. This CDR3 is 19 amino acids long. Germline CDR1 reads TSWWSYY; CDR2 reads QGS. CDR3 region: CALGELVSVVLGDTDKLIF. CDR3 coding DNA: TGTGCCCTTGGGGAACTAGTATCCGTTGTACTGGGGGACACCGATAAACTCATCTTT.

A word on this clone: This likely traces to a read error, being one base from a far larger clone. The identical CDR3 is also encoded by other nucleotide sequences in the sample. This chain links TRDV2 with TRDJ1; 7 positions match TRDD3. This CDR3 has 14 residues. Germline-derived CDR1 and CDR2 are GEAIGNYY and EKD. After removal of 4 bases from V and 5 bases from J, the junction contained 9 bases not matched to a gene. CDR3 loop: CACDTLVLGDKLIF. In DNA, the CDR3 is TGTGCCTGTGATACTTTGGTACTGGGGGATAAACTCATCTTT.

This clone was counted between two and nine times. The CDR3 loop reads CALGDNYLGDGRTDKLIF. The CDR3 DNA reads TGTGCTCTTGGGGACAACTACCTGGGGGATGGAAGGACCGATAAACTCATCTTT. The gene calls are TRDV1 and TRDJ1; 9 positions agree with TRDD3. The J gene is absent in TCRdb and was assigned here via DNA matching to germline. The V and J ends lost 3 bases and 2 bases, in that order; junction bases with no gene match: 13. The CDR3 is 18 residues long. Looked up from germline, CDR1 is TSWWSYY and CDR2 is QGS.

A few counts support this clone. TCRdb shows a much larger clone's protein in place of this DNA's translation, and the two differ at residue 12, likely through a read error; the protein shown is translated from the DNA. The chain carries TRDV2 and TRDJ1, with 10 bases matching TRDD3. CDR3 length: 19 residues. CDR1 GEAIGNYY and CDR2 EKD come from the germline V gene. J was trimmed by 0 bases and V by 3 bases; bases with no gene match: 15. The CDR3 is CACDSMPGTGGFNTDKLIF. The CDR3 DNA reads as TGTGCCTGTGACTCAATGCCCGGTACTGGGGGATTCAACACCGATAAACTCATCTTT.

In this sample, this clone turned up a few times. The amino acid sequence in TCRdb belongs to a much larger clone and departs from this DNA's translation at residue 12, likely a sequencing read error; the sequence shown is translated from the DNA. V gene TRDV1 combines with J gene TRDJ1, with no clear D. This CDR3 spans 16 amino acids. Germline loops: CDR1 TSWWSYY, CDR2 QGS. The CDR3 region is CALGELGRTATGKLIF. Written as DNA, the CDR3 is TGTGCTCTTGGGGAATTGGGCCGGACAGCCACCGGTAAACTCATCTTT.

In its sample, this clone was seen a few times. The protein held in TCRdb is that of a much larger clone and does not match this DNA's translation at residue 10, likely because of a read error; the protein shown is translated from the DNA. V gene TRDV3 combines with J gene TRDJ1, with 7 bases that match TRDD2. Matching the DNA to germline supplied the J gene, which TCRdb does not give. The CDR3 runs to 17 residues. Germline values: CDR1 TVYSNPD, CDR2 GDNSRS (reference sequence). J lost 2 bases, V lost 4 bases, and 19 bases had no gene match. CDR3 in amino acids: CASRFLRRGAATDKLIF. CDR3 coding DNA: TGTGCCTCCCGGTTCCTACGACGGGGGGCGGCTACCGATAAACTCATCTTT.

This clone has a count of ten or more. The V call is TRDV2, the J call TRDJ1, with 8 bases that match TRDD3. Looked up from germline, CDR1 is GEAIGNYY and CDR2 is EKD. This CDR3 spans 22 amino acids. V dropped 0 bases and J dropped 0; count of bases not matched to a gene: 23. CDR3 nucleotide sequence: TGTGCCTGTGACACCGACGAAGGAAGTCAGAGTACTGGGGGGGCCTACACCGATAAACTCATCTTT. Residues: CACDTDEGSQSTGGAYTDKLIF.

This clone is medium-sized in the sample. Other DNA sequences of this sample code for an identical CDR3. This chain links TRDV2 with TRDJ1, with TRDD3 matching 9 bases. Germline CDR1 reads GEAIGNYY; CDR2 reads EKD. The length of the CDR3 is 15 residues. Trimming at V came to 2 bases and at J to 4 bases, leaving 7 bases not matched to a gene. The CDR3: CACDKYWGRHDKLIF. CDR3 sequence (DNA): TGTGCCTGTGACAAATACTGGGGGAGACACGATAAACTCATCTTT.